This is a list of T cell receptor beta chains from one sample in a study of control samples from healthy donors and cancer patients. Here immunoSEQ multiplex PCR was the method, and the copy in TCRdb shows in-frame clones only, minus some. The sample has around 190,000 clones, over 85% seen once. Sequenced: blood. The receptors derive from a man aged 25-45 years in good health. CDR3s include the opening cysteine and the closing phenylalanine or tryptophan.

J: TRBJ1-6
length: 16
V: TRBV5-6
CDR3: CASSFGAGDGNSPLHF

J: TRBJ1-6
length: 14
V: TRBV6-5
CDR3: CASRSGQVDSPLHF

J: TRBJ1-1
length: 12
V: TRBV12-3/TRBV12-4
CDR3: CASTTGGTEAFF

J: TRBJ2-7
length: 12
V: TRBV10-2
CDR3: CASRPGGGEQYF

J: TRBJ1-2
length: 13
V: TRBV19
CDR3: CASSRAPNYGYTF

J: TRBJ1-4
length: 18
V: TRBV4-2
CDR3: CASSQDPLQGAANEKLFF

J: TRBJ1-2
length: 17
V: TRBV7-2
CDR3: CASSASRHGSLSTGYTF

J: TRBJ2-3
length: 13
V: TRBV10-3
CDR3: CAITAGGTDTQYF

J: TRBJ2-5
length: 17
V: TRBV5-5
CDR3: CASSLGPLVQYQETQYF

J: TRBJ2-5
length: 16
V: TRBV9
CDR3: CASSGGLAGTQETQYF

J: TRBJ2-3
length: 12
V: TRBV12-3/TRBV12-4
CDR3: CASTRGFDTQYF

J: TRBJ1-1
length: 11
V: TRBV19
CDR3: CASLLGAFAFF

J: TRBJ2-2
length: 12
V: TRBV5-6
CDR3: CASSLASGELFF

J: TRBJ1-6
length: 14
V: TRBV19
CDR3: CASSPGTGNSPLHF

J: TRBJ2-6
length: 15
V: TRBV3-1/TRBV3-2
CDR3: CASSQEVGGANVLTF

J: TRBJ1-1
length: 13
V: TRBV30
CDR3: CAWSVLENTEAFF

J: TRBJ2-3
length: 16
V: TRBV4-3
CDR3: CASSQAWGPSTDTQYF

J: TRBJ2-2
length: 11
V: TRBV28
CDR3: CASSQGPLLFF

J: TRBJ1-3
length: 15
V: TRBV5-1
CDR3: CASKEGQNFGNTIYF

J: TRBJ1-5
length: 14
V: TRBV10-3
CDR3: CAISDRGGNQPQHF

J: TRBJ2-3
length: 17
V: TRBV25-1
CDR3: CASSEKWGRGGTDTQYF

J: TRBJ1-5
length: 14
V: TRBV7-3
CDR3: CASSPQTGRQPQHF

J: TRBJ2-7
length: 15
V: TRBV9
CDR3: CASSVGWQGAYEQYF

J: TRBJ2-7
length: 14
V: TRBV11-2
CDR3: CASSLILAGGEQYF

J: TRBJ2-7
length: 15
V: TRBV6-2/TRBV6-3
CDR3: CASSRAGVTGSEQYF

J: TRBJ2-1
length: 15
V: TRBV2
CDR3: CASSRQRRGYNEQFF

J: TRBJ2-5
length: 15
V: TRBV6-5
CDR3: CASTPMTSGIGTQYF

J: TRBJ2-2
length: 15
V: TRBV30
CDR3: CAWSVSLLNTGELFF

J: TRBJ2-5
length: 15
V: TRBV29-1
CDR3: CSSGTSGKEGETQYF

J: TRBJ2-7
length: 12
V: TRBV28
CDR3: CASSFGGREQYF

J: TRBJ1-4
length: 15
V: TRBV18
CDR3: CASSPRGITNEKLFF

J: TRBJ2-5
length: 14
V: TRBV9
CDR3: CASSPSGRGETQYF

J: TRBJ1-1
length: 15
V: TRBV13
CDR3: CASSSNNYRGTEAFF

J: TRBJ2-5
length: 16
V: TRBV5-1
CDR3: CASSLGVRGHQETQYF

J: TRBJ2-4
length: 17
V: TRBV10-3
CDR3: CAISDSVKGPAKNIQYF

J: TRBJ2-1
length: 15
V: TRBV9
CDR3: CASSVSSRGGNEQFF

J: TRBJ1-4
length: 14
V: TRBV24-1
CDR3: CATSDRQGAGKLFF

J: TRBJ1-2
length: 12
V: TRBV6-5
CDR3: CASSSGGEGYTF

J: TRBJ1-3
length: 19
V: TRBV18
CDR3: CASSPPTRGQPRSGNTIYF

J: TRBJ2-4
length: 15
V: TRBV5-1
CDR3: CASSPLGERQNIQYF

J: TRBJ1-2
length: 13
V: TRBV10-3
CDR3: CAIMTGTPYGYTF

J: TRBJ1-5
length: 16
V: TRBV15
CDR3: CATSRDRAGSNQPQHF

J: TRBJ1-4
length: 14
V: TRBV21-1
CDR3: CASSKGSPDSELFF

J: TRBJ2-6
length: 14
V: TRBV27
CDR3: CASSLSSGANVLTF

J: TRBJ1-1
length: 17
V: TRBV7-2
CDR3: CASSLVGQGRISTEAFF

J: TRBJ2-2
length: 15
V: TRBV2
CDR3: CASSPLSSGTGELFF

J: TRBJ2-1
length: 14
V: TRBV12-5
CDR3: CASERGGGYNEQFF

J: TRBJ2-1
length: 15
V: TRBV3-1/TRBV3-2
CDR3: CASSHTGGPIYEQFF

J: TRBJ1-2
length: 14
V: TRBV19
CDR3: CASRRGTTNYGYTF

J: TRBJ1-1
length: 15
V: TRBV9
CDR3: CASSVEGTGGTEAFF

J: TRBJ2-5
length: 15
V: TRBV11-3
CDR3: CASSFSGGPQETQYF

J: TRBJ1-5
length: 17
V: TRBV19
CDR3: CASSIWEPGYSNQPQHF

J: TRBJ2-5
length: 14
V: TRBV9
CDR3: CASSVSGDARTQYF

J: TRBJ2-2
length: 14
V: TRBV24-1
CDR3: CATIGQSNTGELFF

J: TRBJ2-2
length: 16
V: TRBV10-3
CDR3: CAISRRAGGDTGELFF

J: TRBJ1-3
length: 15
V: TRBV5-6
CDR3: CASSLVAVGGNTIYF

J: TRBJ1-2
length: 17
V: TRBV6-2/TRBV6-3
CDR3: CASSSRQGAIQLYGYTF

J: TRBJ1-6
length: 17
V: TRBV27
CDR3: CASSSSTGFSYNSPLHF